The source of this T cell receptor beta chain is a study of blood T cell repertoires in COVID-19. The CDR3 runs 15 residues. The germline CDR1 and CDR2 sequences are MRHNA and SNTAGT. The V gene end was trimmed by 6 bases and the J gene end by 0 bases; junction bases not matched to a gene: 4. Data came from immunoSEQ multiplex PCR; TCRdb stores just in-frame clones and leaves some out. The sample lists about 220,000 clones, around 80% occurring once. The sequencing input was peripheral blood. The V and J genes are TRBV6-4 and TRBJ2-1, with TRBD2 matching 8 bases. The receptor comes from a human donor in a cohort sampled during active COVID-19. The CDR3 protein is CASSRGGNSYNEQFF. The CDR3 DNA is TGTGCCAGCAGCCGGGGGGGGAACTCCTACAATGAGCAGTTCTTC.